These 17 T cell receptor beta chains were all obtained from the same sample, sequenced in a study of cytomegalovirus exposure and HLA in healthy donors. The PCR had 60 Vbeta and 13 Jbeta primers. Profiling relied on immunoSEQ multiplex PCR, and the TCRdb table lists in-frame clones only, not all of them. The sample records about 200,000 clones, around 77% being singletons. The source material was PBMCs. The receptors stem from a woman aged 30 to 39 in good health and CMV-seronegative.

The CDR3 DNA is TGTGCCAGCAGCTTAATTGGGGTAGCGGGAGCTGAGACCCAGTACTTC. Translated: CASSLIGVAGAETQYF. The chain has TRBV7-2 and TRBJ2-5; 9 nucleotides agree with TRBD2. The CDR3 has 16 residues. Germline-derived CDR1 and CDR2 are SGHTA and FQGNSA. Losses at the gene ends were 2 bases for V and 5 bases for J; bases not matched to a gene: 9.

This clone was detected a few times. This chain connects TRBV5-6 to TRBJ2-7, with D hard to call. The CDR3 sequence is 12 residues long. V lost 0 bases and J 4 bases, leaving 5 bases between the germline ends. Germline assignment: CDR1 SGHDT and CDR2 YYEEEE. The CDR3: CASSLERYEQYF. In nucleotides, the CDR3 is TGTGCCAGCAGCTTGGAGCGTTACGAGCAGTACTTC.

The DNA for the CDR3 is TGTGCCAGCAGCGGGGGACAGGGAGGAAACACCATATATTTT. It encodes CASSGGQGGNTIYF. This rearrangement joins TRBV5-4 to TRBJ1-3; 9 nucleotides line up with TRBD1. The V gene's germline CDR1 is SGHNT and CDR2 YYREEE (reference sequence). J lost 4 bases, V lost 4 bases, and 3 bases had no gene match. This CDR3 contains 14 residues.

The table lists this clone with a few counts. The V call is TRBV15, the J call TRBJ1-2; D not certain. The germline V and J ends were trimmed by 1 base and 4 bases, with 19 bases remaining between them. CDR3 length: 17 amino acids. Germline V gene lookup returns CDR1 LNHNV and CDR2 YYDKDF (reference sequence). Here the CDR3 reads CATSRVWWSQAFYGYTF. CDR3 DNA sequence: TGTGCCACCAGCAGAGTTTGGTGGTCTCAGGCCTTCTATGGCTACACCTTC.

The rearrangement links TRBV2 to TRBJ2-7; unclear D gene. V was clipped by 4 bases and J by 6 bases, with 16 bases between them. The germline CDR1 and CDR2 sequences are SNHLY and FYNNEI. The CDR3 has 14 residues. The CDR3 bases are TGTGCCAGCAGTGTTTCGTGGCGGCTGGGCGAGCAGTACTTC. This encodes CASSVSWRLGEQYF.

V usage is TRBV9 and J usage is TRBJ1-2; no clear D. CDR3 length: 14 residues. V dropped 1 base and J dropped 6 bases, with 13 bases sitting between them. Germline CDR1 SGDLS, CDR2 YYNGEE. The CDR3: CASSVSGSDDGYTF. The CDR3 DNA reads as TGTGCCAGCAGCGTAAGCGGGTCCGATGATGGCTACACCTTC.

This clone has only a few counts. The chain links TRBV2 to TRBJ2-5, with 7 bases identical to TRBD1. The CDR3 sequence is 15 residues long. The germline gives CDR1 SNHLY, CDR2 FYNNEI. V gave up 1 base and J gave up 5 bases; unmatched junction bases: 7. This chain's CDR3 is CASSEGLTGVETQYF. CDR3 bases: TGTGCCAGCAGTGAAGGGCTCACAGGGGTGGAGACCCAGTACTTC.

The chain recombines TRBV2 with TRBJ1-5, with 7 bases that match TRBD1. The junction had 2 bases not matched to a gene; V was cut back by 7 bases and J by 2 bases. The CDR3 spans 13 residues. Germline loops: CDR1 SNHLY, CDR2 FYNNEI. The CDR3 reads CASTGQGNQPQHF. The CDR3 region has the DNA TGTGCCAGCACCGGACAGGGCAATCAGCCCCAGCATTTT.

This clone was counted only a few times. The chain is built from TRBV13 and TRBJ2-1; 11 positions match TRBD2. Germline V lookup: CDR1 PRHDT, CDR2 FYEKMQ (reference sequence). Trimming removed 2 bases from V and 7 bases from J; junction bases left unmatched: 4. The CDR3 covers 15 residues. The CDR3 sequence: CASSLRTSGSNEQFF. The CDR3 DNA reads TGTGCCAGCAGCTTAAGAACTAGCGGGAGTAATGAGCAGTTCTTC. The full variable domain, completed using reference TRBV13 and TRBJ2-1, is AAGVIQSPRHLIKEKRETATLKCYPIPRHDTVYWYQQGPGQDPQFLISFYEKMQSDKGSIPDRFSAQQFSDYHSELNMSSLELGDSALYFCASSLRTSGSNEQFFGPGTRLTVL.

V and J are TRBV28 and TRBJ2-7; the D gene is possibly TRBD1 (6 bases). This CDR3 is 15 amino acids long. Germline V gene sequence: CDR1 MDHEN, CDR2 SYDVKM. V shed 6 bases and J shed 1 base, with 16 bases lying between them. CDR3 in amino acids: CASRLRAGESYEQYF. The CDR3 region has the DNA TGTGCCAGCAGACTCCGGGCAGGGGAATCCTACGAGCAGTACTTC.

The chain uses TRBV7-9 and TRBJ2-7; D not certain. Germline values: CDR1 SEHNR, CDR2 FQNEAQ (reference sequence). V lost 1 base to trimming and J lost 7 bases, with 5 bases between them. The length of the CDR3 is 11 residues. CDR3 sequence: CASSLGIEQYF. CDR3 DNA sequence: TGTGCCAGCAGCTTAGGTATTGAGCAGTACTTC.

The chain is built from TRBV12-2 and TRBJ2-7; the table's D call TRBD2 went unverified against the DNA. TRBV12-2 is noted as a pseudogene. This CDR3 spans 16 amino acids. The chain's CDR3 is CASRFGRLNLIYEQYF. CDR3 nucleotides: TGTGCAAGTCGGTTCGGGAGACTCAACCTTATCTACGAGCAGTACTTC.

This chain connects TRBV20-1 to TRBJ1-4; D unclear. The CDR3 extends over 10 amino acids. Trimming removed 2 bases at V and 7 bases at J, with 2 bases between. Per germline, CDR1 DFQATT and CDR2 SNEGSKA (reference sequence). Here the CDR3 reads CSARLEKLFF. The CDR3 DNA is TGCAGTGCTAGACTTGAAAAACTGTTTTTT.

This chain joins TRBV7-9 and TRBJ2-1, with D perhaps matching TRBD1 (6 bases). CDR1 SEHNR and CDR2 FQNEAQ come from the germline V gene (reference sequence). This CDR3 has 15 amino acids. V lost 5 bases and J lost 0, with 11 bases in between. This CDR3 reads CASSLGASSYNEQFF. CDR3 in DNA: TGTGCCAGCAGCCTGGGGGCGAGCTCCTACAATGAGCAGTTCTTC.

The sample holds a few counts of this clone. J is TRBJ2-1 and V is TRBV7-2; 7 nucleotides align to TRBD2. Per germline, CDR1 SGHTA and CDR2 FQGNSA. V shed 5 bases, J shed 2 bases, and the junction held 3 bases outside the gene matches. This CDR3 has 14 residues. The DNA for the CDR3 is TGTGCCAGCAGCACGAGCGGGACCTACAATGAGCAGTTCTTC. It is translated as CASSTSGTYNEQFF.

The chain carries TRBV5-8 and TRBJ1-1; the D gene is possibly TRBD1 (6 bases). Germline V gives CDR1 SGHTS, CDR2 YDEGEE. The germline V and J ends were trimmed by 0 bases and 4 bases, with 13 bases remaining between them. The CDR3 is 15 amino acids. In DNA, the CDR3 is TGTGCCAGCAGCTTGGCCTGGACAGAAATCACTGAAGCTTTCTTT. This translates into CASSLAWTEITEAFF.

The rearrangement uses TRBV9 and TRBJ1-1; 8 bases line up with TRBD1. The CDR3 consists of 13 residues. V shed 3 bases and J 11 bases; nucleotides not matched to a gene: 9. The germline V gene has CDR1 SGDLS and CDR2 YYNGEE. The CDR3 DNA reads as TGTGCCAGCAGCGGCGGACAGGGTCGAGAGGCTTTCTTT. Its translation: CASSGGQGREAFF.